These T cell receptor beta chains were read from a single sample in a study of blood T cells in healthy people across ages. Each CDR3 protein is one row after TCRdb ran MiXCR on the 5' RACE reads. The sample lists roughly 800,000 distinct CDR3 sequences, 36% seen once, with about an eighth in the top ten. Material: blood. These receptors originate from a young man in good health. Both conserved end residues are part of each CDR3. D genes are given only for firm matches. Size is omitted from some rows. Given values are once, few, many or a class for expanded clones.

D,length,size,V,J,CDR3,DNA
TRBD2,16,-,TRBV27,TRBJ2-1,CASSRRLAGFYNEQFF,TGTGCCAGCAGTCGGAGGCTAGCGGGGTTTTACAATGAGCAGTTCTTC
TRBD2,17,-,TRBV6-2/TRBV6-3,TRBJ2-3,CASRIDSGRRETDTQYF,TGTGCCAGCAGGATCGATAGCGGGAGGAGAGAAACAGATACGCAGTATTTT
-,12,-,TRBV29-1,TRBJ2-1,CSVDTGYNEQFF,TGCAGCGTTGACACCGGCTACAATGAGCAGTTCTTC
TRBD1,16,-,TRBV4-2,TRBJ2-5,CASSQGDRGRRETQYF,TGTGCCAGCAGCCAAGGGGACAGGGGGCGCAGAGAGACCCAGTACTTC
TRBD1,17,-,TRBV3-1,TRBJ1-1,CASSQSLTAYGTASAFF,TGTGCCAGCAGCCAAAGTCTTACTGCCTACGGGACAGCGTCTGCTTTCTTT
-,15,-,TRBV11-2,TRBJ1-6,CASSLEGTGDSPLHF,TGTGCCAGCAGCTTGGAAGGGACTGGCGATTCACCCCTCCACTTT
TRBD1,14,once,TRBV20-1,TRBJ2-7,CSARAGQTLHEQYF,TGCAGTGCTAGAGCGGGACAGACCCTACACGAGCAGTACTTC
-,16,many,TRBV6-5,TRBJ2-5,CASSYSITGAQETQYF,TGTGCCAGCAGTTACTCGATAACCGGGGCCCAAGAGACCCAGTACTTC
TRBD2,15,few,TRBV9,TRBJ2-1,CASSVGGGHYNEQFF,TGTGCCAGCAGCGTAGGCGGGGGGCACTACAATGAGCAGTTCTTC
-,15,many,TRBV7-8,TRBJ2-1,CASSFSQGIPNEQFF,TGTGCCAGCAGCTTCTCACAGGGTATCCCCAATGAGCAGTTCTTC
-,12,-,TRBV6-1,TRBJ2-7,CASSKGGNEQYF,TGTGCCAGCAGTAAGGGCGGGAATGAGCAGTACTTC
-,14,few,TRBV20-1,TRBJ1-4,CSARVATLNEKLFF,TGCAGTGCTAGAGTGGCGACACTTAATGAAAAACTGTTTTTT
TRBD1,12,-,TRBV29-1,TRBJ1-1,CSVTGWNTEAFF,TGCAGCGTGACAGGGTGGAACACTGAAGCTTTCTTT
-,15,-,TRBV24-1,TRBJ2-3,CATSDNRYITDTQYF,TGTGCCACCAGTGACAACAGGTATATCACAGATACGCAGTATTTT
-,12,-,TRBV20-1,TRBJ1-1,CSALRDATEAFF,TGCAGTGCTCTCCGTGACGCCACTGAAGCTTTCTTT
TRBD2,15,few,TRBV9,TRBJ2-1,CASSPTLGTSGEQFF,TGTGCCAGCAGCCCGACCCTTGGGACTAGCGGTGAGCAGTTCTTC
-,14,few,TRBV4-1,TRBJ1-1,CASSQVQGPTEAFF,TGCGCCAGCAGCCAAGTTCAGGGACCCACTGAAGCTTTCTTT
-,12,few,TRBV25-1,TRBJ1-1,CASSKLGGFFFF,TGTGCCAGCAGTAAGTTGGGAGGTTTTTTTTTCTTT
-,13,-,TRBV6-5,TRBJ1-2,CASTTEWGYGYTF,TGTGCCAGCACCACGGAATGGGGCTATGGCTACACCTTC
-,15,-,TRBV21-1,TRBJ1-2,CASSKAPDRFYGYTF,TGTGCCAGCAGCAAAGCCCCGGACAGGTTCTATGGCTACACCTTC
TRBD2,15,-,TRBV10-3,TRBJ2-5,CAISEWGLAGETQYF,TGTGCCATCAGTGAGTGGGGACTAGCCGGCGAGACCCAGTACTTC
-,17,few,TRBV2,TRBJ1-6,CASSDGTPSSYNSPLHF,TGTGCCAGCAGTGATGGGACTCCTAGCTCCTATAATTCACCCCTCCACTTT
-,13,-,TRBV3-1,TRBJ2-4,CASSQEECNEQYF,TGTGCCAGCAGCCAAGAGGAATGCAATGAGCAGTACTTC
TRBD1,13,many,TRBV20-1,TRBJ1-2,CSAYGTDIYGYTF,TGCAGTGCTTACGGGACAGACATCTATGGCTACACCTTC
-,17,-,TRBV25-1,TRBJ2-1,CASSEYRRGPLYNEQFF,TGTGCCAGCAGTGAATATAGACGGGGGCCCCTTTACAATGAGCAGTTCTTC
-,15,-,TRBV5-1,TRBJ2-3,CASSLEGLGTDTQYF,TGTGCCAGCAGCTTAGAGGGCTTGGGCACAGATACGCAGTATTTT
TRBD1,13,-,TRBV5-1,TRBJ2-3,CASSPPTGPTQYF,TGCGCCAGCAGCCCGCCGACAGGGCCAACGCAGTATTTT
-,11,-,TRBV20-1,TRBJ2-2,CSGMWTGELFF,TGCAGTGGAATGTGGACCGGGGAGCTGTTTTTT
-,10,-,TRBV29-1,TRBJ2-1,CSVPGLVQFF,TGCAGCGTTCCAGGACTTGTGCAGTTCTTC
TRBD2,14,-,TRBV7-2,TRBJ2-7,CASSLGGFSYEQYF,TGTGCCAGCAGCTTGGGAGGGTTCTCCTACGAGCAGTACTTC
-,15,few,TRBV6-5,TRBJ2-5,CASSGTSLDQETQYF,TGTGCCAGCAGTGGGACAAGCTTAGACCAAGAGACCCAGTACTTC